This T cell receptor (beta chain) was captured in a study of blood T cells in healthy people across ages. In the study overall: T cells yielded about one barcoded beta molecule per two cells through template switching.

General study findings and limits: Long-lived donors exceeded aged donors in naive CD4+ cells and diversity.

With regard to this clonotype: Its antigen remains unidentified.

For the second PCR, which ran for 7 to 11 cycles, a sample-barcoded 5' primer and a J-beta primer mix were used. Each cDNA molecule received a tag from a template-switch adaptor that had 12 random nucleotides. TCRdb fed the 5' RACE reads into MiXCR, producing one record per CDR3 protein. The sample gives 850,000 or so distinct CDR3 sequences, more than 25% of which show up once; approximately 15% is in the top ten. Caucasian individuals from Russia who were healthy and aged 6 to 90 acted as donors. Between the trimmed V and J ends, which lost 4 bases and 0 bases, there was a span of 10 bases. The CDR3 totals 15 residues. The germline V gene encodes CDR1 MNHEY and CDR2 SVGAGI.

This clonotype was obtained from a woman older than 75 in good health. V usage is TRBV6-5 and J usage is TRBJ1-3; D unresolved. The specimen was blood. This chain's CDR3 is CASSFSQSSGNTIYF. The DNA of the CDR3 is TGTGCCAGCAGTTTTTCACAGAGCTCTGGAAACACCATATATTTT.